The T cell receptor beta chain under discussion was sequenced for a study of blood T cell repertoires in COVID-19. Whole-study context: The origin of the acute and convalescent COVID-19 samples was the United States, Italy and Spain. T cells, B-cell-depleted T cells, or PBMCs supplied cDNA or gDNA.

Patients of the Seattle cohort, enrolled during active infection, were followed longitudinally. Authors' processing steps: Estimated nucleated cell counts came from reference gene primer amplification. The assay was immunoSEQ multiplex PCR, and TCRdb's table has in-frame clones only and misses some. V, J and clone size are those of that table, while D and trimming were read from the DNA. Among some 150,000 clones listed, 70% to 90% were seen once. Germline CDR1 is SGHVS and CDR2 is FNYEAQ. With 5 bases clipped from V and 0 bases from J, the junction kept 7 bases outside the gene matches. CDR3 length equals 19 residues.

This sequence originates from a man aged 55-75 years with COVID-19, enrolled during active disease. The chain uses TRBV7-6 and TRBJ2-2; TRBD2 matches at 15 bases. The sample was peripheral blood. The CDR3 reads CASSLSGTSGGTNTGELFF. CDR3 DNA: TGTGCCAGCAGCCTATCCGGGACTAGCGGGGGGACGAACACCGGGGAGCTGTTTTTT. Drawing the rest from reference TRBV7-6 and TRBJ2-2, the complete variable domain is GAGVSQSPRYKVTKRGQDVALRCDPISGHVSLYWYRQALGQGPEFLTYFNYEAQQDKSGLPNDRFSAERPEGSISTLTIQRTEQRDSAMYRCASSLSGTSGGTNTGELFFGEGSRLTVL.